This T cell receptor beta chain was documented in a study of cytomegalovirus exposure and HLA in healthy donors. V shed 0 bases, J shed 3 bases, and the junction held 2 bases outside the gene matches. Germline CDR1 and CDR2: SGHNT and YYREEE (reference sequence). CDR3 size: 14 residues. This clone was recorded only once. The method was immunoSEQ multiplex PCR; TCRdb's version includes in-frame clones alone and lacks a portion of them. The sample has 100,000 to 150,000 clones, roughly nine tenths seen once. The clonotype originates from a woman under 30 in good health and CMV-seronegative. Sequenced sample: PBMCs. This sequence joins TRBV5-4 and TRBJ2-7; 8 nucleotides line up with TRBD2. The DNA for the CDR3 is TGTGCCAGCAGCTTGGAAGCGGGGGTCTACGAGCAGTACGTC. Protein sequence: CASSLEAGVYEQYV.